This T cell receptor (beta chain) was recovered during a study of T cells in tuberculosis. Using immunoSEQ multiplex PCR, the repertoire was profiled, and TCRdb retains in-frame clones only, with some absent. The sample carries tens of thousands of clones, roughly 97% recorded once. Whole-study results and caveats: Cases with active tuberculosis were adults, while controls were adolescents. A GMM-specific repertoire classifier reached approximately 84% accuracy, AUROC around 0.87.

On this clone: Its antigen is not identified.

The sequence derives from a donor aged 10 to 29 with latent tuberculosis or without tuberculosis infection. Sequencing was done on a sample of PBMCs.

This CDR3 reads CASSLMAGGYSNQPQHF. In DNA form, the CDR3 reads TGTGCCAGCAGCTTGATGGCGGGCGGCTATAGCAATCAGCCCCAGCATTTT. The chain uses TRBV5-6 and TRBJ1-5, with D hard to call. This CDR3 has 17 amino acids. Germline CDR1 is SGHDT and CDR2 is YYEEEE. With 1 base removed from V and 0 bases from J, the gap between germline ends came to 14 bases.